The subject of this entry is one T cell receptor beta chain. The data originate from a study of blood T cell repertoires in COVID-19. Study at large: Sources were T cells, B-cell-depleted T cells, or PBMCs; the material itself was cDNA or gDNA.

Patients of the Seattle cohort, enrolled during active infection, were followed longitudinally. The CDR3 is made up of 11 amino acids. J gave up 12 bases and V 7 bases, and 8 bases lay outside the gene matches. Libraries were prepared by immunoSEQ multiplex PCR; TCRdb keeps only in-frame clonotypes and omits some of them. The sample contains 350,000 to 400,000 clones, 86% of which appear only once. The rearrangement uses TRBV12-3 or TRBV12-4 and TRBJ1-1; 7 nucleotides align to TRBD1. This clonotype was sampled from a woman aged 55-69 years with COVID-19, enrolled during active disease. The sample taken for sequencing was peripheral blood. The CDR3: CASTPQGQSFF. The CDR3 coding sequence is TGTGCCAGCACCCCCCAGGGACAGTCTTTCTTT.